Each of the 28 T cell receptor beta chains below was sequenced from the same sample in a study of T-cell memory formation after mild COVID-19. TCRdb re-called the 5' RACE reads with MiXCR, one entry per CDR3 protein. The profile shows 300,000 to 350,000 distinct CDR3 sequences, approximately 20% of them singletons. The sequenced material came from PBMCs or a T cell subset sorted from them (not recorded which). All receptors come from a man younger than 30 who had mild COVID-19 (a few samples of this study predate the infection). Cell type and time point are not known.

The CDR3 DNA reads TGTGCCAGCAGTTTAGTCCAGGGTTTATGGGAGACCCAGTACTTC. This translates into CASSLVQGLWETQYF. The chain carries TRBV28 and TRBJ2-5, with D perhaps TRBD1 (5 bases). CDR3 length: 15 amino acids. The germline V gene encodes CDR1 MDHEN and CDR2 SYDVKM. Trimming pared 2 bases from V and 5 bases from J, leaving 15 bases between.

As DNA, the CDR3 is TGTGCCAGCAGTCCTACGGACAGGGGGCACTATGGCTACACCTTC. Amino acid sequence: CASSPTDRGHYGYTF. The chain has TRBV12-3 or TRBV12-4 and TRBJ1-2; TRBD1 aligns across 11 bases. After removal of 5 bases from V and 3 bases from J, the junction contained 5 bases not matched to a gene. The CDR3 totals 15 residues.

CDR3 protein: CASRPLAGAQETQYF. DNA of the CDR3: TGTGCCAGCCGACCTCTAGCGGGAGCTCAAGAGACCCAGTACTTC. V gene TRBV7-8 combines with J gene TRBJ2-5, with 10 bases aligning to TRBD2. The CDR3 runs 15 residues. With 8 bases clipped from V and 2 bases from J, the junction kept 8 bases outside the gene matches. Germline values: CDR1 SGHVS, CDR2 FQNEAQ. The full variable domain, rest sourced from reference TRBV7-8 and TRBJ2-5, is GAGVSQSPRYKVAKRGQDVALRCDPISGHVSLFWYQQALGQGPEFLTYFQNEAQLDKSGLPSDRFFAERPEGSVSTLKIQRTQQEDSAVYLCASRPLAGAQETQYFGPGTRLLVL.

The CDR3 reads CASRQTGLGEQYF. As DNA, the CDR3 is TGTGCCAGCAGACAAACAGGGTTGGGCGAGCAGTACTTC. The chain joins TRBV12-3 or TRBV12-4 to TRBJ2-7; D is perhaps TRBD1 (6 bases). Between the trimmed V and J ends, which lost 6 bases and 6 bases, there was a span of 15 bases. The CDR3 runs to 13 residues.

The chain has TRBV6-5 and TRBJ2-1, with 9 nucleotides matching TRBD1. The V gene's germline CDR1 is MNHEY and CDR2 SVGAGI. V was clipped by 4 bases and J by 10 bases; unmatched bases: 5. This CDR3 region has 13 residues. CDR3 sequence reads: CASSFGTGLEQFF. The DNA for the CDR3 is TGTGCCAGCAGTTTCGGGACAGGGCTCGAGCAGTTCTTC.

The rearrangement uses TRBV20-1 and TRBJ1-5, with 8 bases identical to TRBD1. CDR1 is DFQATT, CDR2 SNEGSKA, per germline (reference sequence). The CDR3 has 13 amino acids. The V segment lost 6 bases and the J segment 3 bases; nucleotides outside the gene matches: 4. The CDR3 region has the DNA TGCAGTGCATGGGACAGGCACAATCAGCCCCAGCATTTT. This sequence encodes CSAWDRHNQPQHF.

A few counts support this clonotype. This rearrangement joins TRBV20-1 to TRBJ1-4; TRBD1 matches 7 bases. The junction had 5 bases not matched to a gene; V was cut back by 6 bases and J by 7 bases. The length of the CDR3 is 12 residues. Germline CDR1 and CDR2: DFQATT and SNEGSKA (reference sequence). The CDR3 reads CSAPDRVEKLFF. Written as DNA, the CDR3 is TGCAGTGCCCCCGACAGGGTTGAAAAACTGTTTTTT.

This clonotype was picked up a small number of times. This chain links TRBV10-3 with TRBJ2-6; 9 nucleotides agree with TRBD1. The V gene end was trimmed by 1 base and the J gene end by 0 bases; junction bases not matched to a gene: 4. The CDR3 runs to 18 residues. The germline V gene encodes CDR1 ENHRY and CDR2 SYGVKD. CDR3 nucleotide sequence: TGTGCCATCAGTGAGTTCGGGACAGGGACCTCTGGGGCCAACGTCCTGACTTTC. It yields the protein CAISEFGTGTSGANVLTF.

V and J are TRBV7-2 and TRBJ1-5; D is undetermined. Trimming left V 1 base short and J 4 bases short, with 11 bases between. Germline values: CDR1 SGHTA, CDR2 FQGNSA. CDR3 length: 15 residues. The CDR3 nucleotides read TGTGCCAGCAGCTTAGGCGGTAGGTTGAATCAGCCCCAGCATTTT. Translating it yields CASSLGGRLNQPQHF.

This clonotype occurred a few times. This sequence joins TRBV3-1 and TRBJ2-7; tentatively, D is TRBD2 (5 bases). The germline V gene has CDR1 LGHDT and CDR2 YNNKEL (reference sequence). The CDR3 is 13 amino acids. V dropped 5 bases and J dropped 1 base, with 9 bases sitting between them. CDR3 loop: CASSYSGSYEQYV. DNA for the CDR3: TGTGCCAGCAGCTACAGCGGATCCTACGAGCAGTACGTC.

DNA for the CDR3: TGTGCCAGCAGTTTCCAGAAAAACACCGGGGAGCTGTTTTTT. Protein: CASSFQKNTGELFF. The rearrangement joins TRBV12-3 or TRBV12-4 to TRBJ2-2; D uncertain. Trimming removed 3 bases at V and 2 bases at J, with 7 bases between. This CDR3 has 14 residues.

In DNA, the CDR3 is TGTGCCAGCAGAGTAGACCTCAATCAGCCCCAGCATTTT. Translation gives CASRVDLNQPQHF. This chain connects TRBV6-2 or TRBV6-3 to TRBJ1-5; D remains ambiguous. The CDR3 consists of 13 residues. Germline V gene data show CDR1 as MNHEY and CDR2 as SVGEGT. The germline V and J ends were trimmed by 6 bases and 3 bases, with 9 bases remaining between them.

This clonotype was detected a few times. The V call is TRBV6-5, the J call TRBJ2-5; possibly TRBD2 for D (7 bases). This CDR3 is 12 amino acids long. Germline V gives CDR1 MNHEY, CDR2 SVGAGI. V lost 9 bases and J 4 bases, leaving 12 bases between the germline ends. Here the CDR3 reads CASGGGAETQYF. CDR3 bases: TGTGCCAGTGGGGGGGGGGCAGAGACCCAGTACTTC.

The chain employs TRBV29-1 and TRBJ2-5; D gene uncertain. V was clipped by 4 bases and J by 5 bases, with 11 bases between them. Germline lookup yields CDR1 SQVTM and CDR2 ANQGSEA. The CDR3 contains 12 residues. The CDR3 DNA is TGCAGCGTTGGGCAGTTCGGGGAGACCCAGTACTTC. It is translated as CSVGQFGETQYF. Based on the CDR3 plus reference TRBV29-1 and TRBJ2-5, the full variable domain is SAVISQKPSRDICQRGTSLTIQCQVDSQVTMMFWYRQQPGQSLTLIATANQGSEATYESGFVIDKFPISRPNLTFSTLTVSNMSPEDSSIYLCSVGQFGETQYFGPGTRLLVL.

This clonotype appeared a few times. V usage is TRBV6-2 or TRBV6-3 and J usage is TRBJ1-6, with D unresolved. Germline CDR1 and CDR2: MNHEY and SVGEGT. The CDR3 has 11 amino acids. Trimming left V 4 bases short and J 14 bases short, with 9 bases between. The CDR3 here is CASSSPEALHF. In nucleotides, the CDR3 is TGTGCCAGCAGTTCCCCGGAGGCCCTCCACTTT.

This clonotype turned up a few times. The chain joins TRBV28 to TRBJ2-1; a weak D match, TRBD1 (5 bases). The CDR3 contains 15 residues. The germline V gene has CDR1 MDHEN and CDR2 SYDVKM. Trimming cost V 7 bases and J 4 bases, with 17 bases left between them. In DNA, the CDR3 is TGTGCCAGCACTAGTGACAGCACGAATTACAATGAGCAGTTCTTC. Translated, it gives CASTSDSTNYNEQFF.

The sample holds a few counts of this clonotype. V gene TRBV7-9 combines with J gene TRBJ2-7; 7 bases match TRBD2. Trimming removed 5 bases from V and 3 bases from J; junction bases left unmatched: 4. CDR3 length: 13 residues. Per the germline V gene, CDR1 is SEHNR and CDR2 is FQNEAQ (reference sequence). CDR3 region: CASSPRDYYEQYF. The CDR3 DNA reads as TGTGCCAGCAGCCCTCGGGACTACTACGAGCAGTACTTC.

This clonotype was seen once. CDR3 nucleotide sequence: TGTGCCAGCAGGACCCCCTCAGCCAGGGGAGATGAGCAGTTCTTC. Its translation is CASRTPSARGDEQFF. The chain carries TRBV6-2 or TRBV6-3 and TRBJ2-1; a possible D gene is TRBD1 (6 bases). Germline V gives CDR1 MNHEY, CDR2 SVGEGT. Between the trimmed V and J ends, which lost 6 bases and 8 bases, there was a span of 20 bases. The CDR3 spans 15 residues.

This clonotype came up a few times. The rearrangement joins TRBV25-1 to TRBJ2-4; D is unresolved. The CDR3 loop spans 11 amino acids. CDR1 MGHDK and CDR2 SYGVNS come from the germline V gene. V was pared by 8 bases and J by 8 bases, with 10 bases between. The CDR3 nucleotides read TGTGCCAGCTCCGGAAGGGACATTCAGTACTTC. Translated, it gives CASSGRDIQYF.

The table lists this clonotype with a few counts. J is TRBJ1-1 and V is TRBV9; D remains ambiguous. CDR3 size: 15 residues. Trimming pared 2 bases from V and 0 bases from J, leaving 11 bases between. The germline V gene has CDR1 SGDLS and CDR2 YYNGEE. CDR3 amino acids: CASSVGPFMNTEAFF. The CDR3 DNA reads TGTGCCAGCAGCGTCGGACCTTTTATGAACACTGAAGCTTTCTTT.

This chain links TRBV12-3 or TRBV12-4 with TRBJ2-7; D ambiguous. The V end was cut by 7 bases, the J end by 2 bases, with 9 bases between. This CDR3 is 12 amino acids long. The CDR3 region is CASISQTYEQYF. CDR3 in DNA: TGTGCCAGCATTTCCCAAACCTACGAGCAGTACTTC.

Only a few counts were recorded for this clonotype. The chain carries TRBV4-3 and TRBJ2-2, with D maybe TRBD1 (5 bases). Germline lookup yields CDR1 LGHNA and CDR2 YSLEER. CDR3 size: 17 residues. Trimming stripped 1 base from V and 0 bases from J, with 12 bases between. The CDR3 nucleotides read TGCGCCAGCAGCCAAGTGGACGGACAAGCGAACACCGGGGAGCTGTTTTTT. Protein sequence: CASSQVDGQANTGELFF.

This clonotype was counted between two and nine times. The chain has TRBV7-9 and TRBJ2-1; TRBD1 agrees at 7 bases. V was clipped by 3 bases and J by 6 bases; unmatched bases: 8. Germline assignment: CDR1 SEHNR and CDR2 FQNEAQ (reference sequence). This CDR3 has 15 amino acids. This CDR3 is CASSFSQGVGNEQFF. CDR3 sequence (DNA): TGTGCCAGCAGCTTTTCGCAGGGGGTGGGCAATGAGCAGTTCTTC. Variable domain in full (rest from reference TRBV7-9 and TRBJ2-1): DTGVSQNPRHKITKRGQNVTFRCDPISEHNRLYWYRQTLGQGPEFLTYFQNEAQLEKSRLLSDRFSAERPKGSFSTLEIQRTEQGDSAMYLCASSFSQGVGNEQFFGPGTRLTVL.

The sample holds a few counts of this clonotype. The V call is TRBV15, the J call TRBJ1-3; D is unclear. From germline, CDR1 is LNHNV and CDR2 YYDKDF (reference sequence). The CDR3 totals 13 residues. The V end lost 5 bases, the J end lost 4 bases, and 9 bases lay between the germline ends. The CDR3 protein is CATSRDQGNTIYF. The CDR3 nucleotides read TGTGCCACCAGCCGCGACCAGGGAAACACCATATATTTT. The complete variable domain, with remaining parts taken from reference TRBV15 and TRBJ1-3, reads DAMVIQNPRYQVTQFGKPVTLSCSQTLNHNVMYWYQQKSSQAPKLLFHYYDKDFNNEADTPDNFQSRRPNTSFCFLDIRSPGLGDTAMYLCATSRDQGNTIYFGEGSWLTVV.

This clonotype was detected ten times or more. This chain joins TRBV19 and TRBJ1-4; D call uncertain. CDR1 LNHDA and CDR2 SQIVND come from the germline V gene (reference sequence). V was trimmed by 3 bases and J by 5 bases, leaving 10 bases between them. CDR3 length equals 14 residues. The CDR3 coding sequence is TGTGCCAGTAGTATGGTCGGCCTCAATGAAAAACTGTTTTTT. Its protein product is CASSMVGLNEKLFF.

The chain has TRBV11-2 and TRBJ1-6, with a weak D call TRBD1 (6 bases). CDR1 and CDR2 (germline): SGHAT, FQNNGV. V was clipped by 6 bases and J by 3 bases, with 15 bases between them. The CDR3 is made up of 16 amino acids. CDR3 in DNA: TGTGCCAGCAGGCCCATCAGGGGAGGCTATAATTCACCCCTCCACTTT. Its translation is CASRPIRGGYNSPLHF.

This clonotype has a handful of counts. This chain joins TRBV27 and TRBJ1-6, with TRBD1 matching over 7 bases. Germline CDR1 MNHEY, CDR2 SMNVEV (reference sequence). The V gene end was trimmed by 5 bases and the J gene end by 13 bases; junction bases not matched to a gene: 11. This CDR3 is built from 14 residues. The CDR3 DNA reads TGTGCCAGCAGTCCTCCAGGGGGTGAGGGGCCCCTCCACTTT. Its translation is CASSPPGGEGPLHF.

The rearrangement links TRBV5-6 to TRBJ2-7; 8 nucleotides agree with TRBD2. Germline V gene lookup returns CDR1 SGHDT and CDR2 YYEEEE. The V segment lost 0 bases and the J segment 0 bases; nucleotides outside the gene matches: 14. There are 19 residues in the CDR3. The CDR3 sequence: CASSLASSSGGYSSYEQYV. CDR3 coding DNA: TGTGCCAGCAGCTTGGCCAGTTCCAGCGGGGGTTACAGCTCCTACGAGCAGTACGTC.